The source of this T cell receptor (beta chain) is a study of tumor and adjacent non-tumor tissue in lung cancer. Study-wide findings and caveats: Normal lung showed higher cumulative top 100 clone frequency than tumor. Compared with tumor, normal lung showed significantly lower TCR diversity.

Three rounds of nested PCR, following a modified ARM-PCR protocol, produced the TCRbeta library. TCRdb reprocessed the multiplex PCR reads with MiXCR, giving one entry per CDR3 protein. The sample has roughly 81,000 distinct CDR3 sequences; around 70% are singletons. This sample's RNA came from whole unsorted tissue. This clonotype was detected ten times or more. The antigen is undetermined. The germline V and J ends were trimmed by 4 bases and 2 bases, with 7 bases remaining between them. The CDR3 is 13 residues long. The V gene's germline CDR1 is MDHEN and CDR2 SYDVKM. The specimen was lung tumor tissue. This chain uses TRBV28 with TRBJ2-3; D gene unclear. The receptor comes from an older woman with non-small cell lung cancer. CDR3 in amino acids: CASSSGYTDTQYF. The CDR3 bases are TGTGCCAGCAGTTCCGGTTACACAGATACGCAGTATTTT.